The 12 T cell receptor beta chains listed next were all sequenced from one sample in a study of cytomegalovirus exposure and HLA in healthy donors. The PCR made use of 60 Vbeta and 13 Jbeta primers. Produced via immunoSEQ multiplex PCR; TCRdb's table is partial and in-frame only. The sample shows about 100,000 clones, 76% of them seen only once. Source material: PBMCs. The origin of the receptors is a woman aged 60-75 years in good health and CMV-seropositive.

This clone was found a few times. The chain links TRBV9 to TRBJ2-5; D gene ambiguous. The CDR3 loop spans 14 amino acids. Germline V gene data show CDR1 as SGDLS and CDR2 as YYNGEE. Trimming removed 0 bases from V and 0 bases from J, with 6 bases in between. CDR3 in DNA: TGTGCCAGCAGCGTAGACAGCAACCAAGAGACCCAGTACTTC. This translates into CASSVDSNQETQYF. Based on the CDR3 plus reference TRBV9 and TRBJ2-5, the full variable domain is DSGVTQTPKHLITATGQRVTLRCSPRSGDLSVYWYQQSLDQGLQFLIQYYNGEERAKGNILERFSAQQFPDLHSELNLSSLELGDSALYFCASSVDSNQETQYFGPGTRLLVL.

V is TRBV9 and J is TRBJ2-2; D unresolved. The CDR3 extends over 14 amino acids. Trimming cost V 3 bases and J 5 bases, with 11 bases left between them. Looked up from germline, CDR1 is SGDLS and CDR2 is YYNGEE. The CDR3 reads CASSAQLRTGELFF. The CDR3 coding sequence is TGTGCCAGCAGCGCACAATTGCGGACCGGGGAGCTGTTTTTT. The whole variable domain, filled in from reference TRBV9 and TRBJ2-2, reads DSGVTQTPKHLITATGQRVTLRCSPRSGDLSVYWYQQSLDQGLQFLIQYYNGEERAKGNILERFSAQQFPDLHSELNLSSLELGDSALYFCASSAQLRTGELFFGEGSRLTVL.

The chain uses TRBV7-2 and TRBJ1-1; D may be TRBD1 (5 bases). The CDR3 has 16 residues. Germline CDR1 and CDR2: SGHTA and FQGNSA. The ends were cut back, 2 bases at V and 4 bases at J, with 17 bases in the middle. The CDR3 coding sequence is TGTGCCAGCAGCTTAATAACGGGCAGGGTGGCCACTGAAGCTTTCTTT. Amino acid sequence: CASSLITGRVATEAFF.

This clone was recorded only once. The rearrangement uses TRBV4-1 and TRBJ2-5, with 7 bases identical to TRBD1. V lost 1 base to trimming and J lost 14 bases; unmatched junction nucleotides: 13. The CDR3 consists of 14 residues. Germline values: CDR1 MGHRA, CDR2 YSYEKL. The chain's CDR3 is CASSQVGEKDRTYF. The CDR3 nucleotides are TGCGCCAGCAGCCAAGTGGGAGAAAAGGACAGGACCTACTTC.

This clone was observed a few times. The chain is built from TRBV6-1 and TRBJ1-1, with D uncertain. The CDR3 is 12 amino acids. Germline CDR1 MNHNS, CDR2 SASEGT. Between the trimmed V and J ends, which lost 5 bases and 7 bases, there was a span of 11 bases. CDR3 loop: CASSSSQVEAFF. DNA of the CDR3: TGTGCCAGCAGTTCAAGCCAGGTTGAAGCTTTCTTT.

This chain joins TRBV14 and TRBJ1-2, with D possibly being TRBD1 (6 bases). V lost 4 bases and J lost 7, with 16 bases in between. This CDR3 spans 14 amino acids. CDR1 is SGHDN and CDR2 is FVKESK in the germline V gene. CDR3 amino acids: CASSPLGGAAGYTF. Written as DNA, the CDR3 is TGTGCCAGCAGCCCCTTAGGGGGGGCCGCTGGCTACACCTTC.

The J gene is TRBJ2-1, the V gene TRBV5-1, with 7 bases aligning to TRBD2. The CDR3 runs 17 residues. The ends lost 1 base at V and 0 bases at J; junction bases unmatched: 7. Germline CDR1 reads SGHRS; CDR2 reads YFSETQ. This chain's CDR3 is CASSLTPSGSSYNEQFF. The CDR3 DNA reads TGCGCCAGCAGCTTGACCCCTAGCGGAAGCTCCTACAATGAGCAGTTCTTC.

V usage is TRBV5-1 and J usage is TRBJ1-6; 9 nucleotides agree with TRBD1. V lost 2 bases, J lost 7 bases, and 4 bases stayed unmatched. The CDR3 runs 15 residues. CDR1 is SGHRS and CDR2 is YFSETQ in the germline V gene. CDR3 in amino acids: CASSLGGTGNSPLHF. The CDR3 nucleotides read TGCGCCAGCAGCTTAGGCGGGACAGGGAATTCACCCCTCCACTTT.

This chain links TRBV7-9 with TRBJ2-1; 13 bases are shared with TRBD2. This CDR3 contains 15 residues. Germline V CDR1 and CDR2: SEHNR, FQNEAQ (reference sequence). The J segment lost 9 bases and the V segment lost 5 bases, leaving 7 bases of the junction unmatched. CDR3 in DNA: TGTGCCAGCAGCATGACTAGCGGGAGGTTTGGTGAGCAGTTCTTC. It translates to CASSMTSGRFGEQFF.

For this clone: Other DNA sequences in the sample encode the same CDR3. The chain is built from TRBV30 and TRBJ1-5, with D unclear. V was pared by 0 bases and J by 4 bases, with 7 bases between. This CDR3 has 13 amino acids. Germline CDR1 reads GTSNPN; CDR2 reads SVGIG (reference sequence). The CDR3 loop is CAWSVRGNQPQHF. The CDR3 nucleotides are TGTGCCTGGAGTGTAAGAGGGAATCAGCCCCAGCATTTT.

This clone was seen a handful of times. V usage is TRBV5-1 and J usage is TRBJ2-5, with TRBD1 identical over 7 bases. The CDR3 is 14 residues long. With V trimmed by 3 bases and J by 2 bases, 4 bases remained unmatched. Germline CDR1 is SGHRS and CDR2 is YFSETQ. CDR3 region: CASSSGQLQETQYF. The CDR3 DNA sequence: TGCGCCAGCAGCTCGGGACAGTTACAAGAGACCCAGTACTTC.

The chain employs TRBV28 and TRBJ2-7; 7 positions agree with TRBD1. V lost 4 bases, J lost 3 bases, and 6 bases stayed unmatched. The CDR3 totals 14 residues. From germline, CDR1 is MDHEN and CDR2 SYDVKM. The DNA of the CDR3 is TGTGCCAGCAGTTACCCTGACAGGGACTACGAGCAGTACTTC. As protein: CASSYPDRDYEQYF.